Below are 6 T cell receptor beta chains sequenced from a single sample in a study of PD-1 blockade in classical Hodgkin lymphoma (dated by TCRdb to 2020 to 2021). This specimen's time point label, per the study, means: cycle 4 day 1 (C4D1), after more than five weeks of nivolumab. Relapse after autologous stem cell transplantation had occurred in all trial patients, and cohorts A, B and C were distinguished by prior brentuximab vedotin exposure. Libraries were constructed by the immunoSEQ multiplex PCR assay. The source is immuneACCESS, and TCRdb retained only in-frame sequences with V and J called. Part of the clones is not carried over; for the studies checked, unresolved V genes explain less than half of this, and the remainder is unexplained. The table for this sample lists tens of thousands of clones; 78% of them were counted only once. In total, the top ten clones hold around 35% of the sample.

The sample in question was peripheral blood mononuclear cells (PBMCs), obtained before the fourth cycle of nivolumab. The receptors derive from a human donor with classical Hodgkin lymphoma.

The chain has TRBV7-2 and TRBJ1-5; no clear D gene. Germline CDR1 SGHTA, CDR2 FQGNSA. CDR3 length equals 15 residues. Trimming removed 1 base at V and 5 bases at J, with 12 bases between. CDR3 DNA: TGTGCCAGCAGCTTAGACCCCGGACTCTATCAGCCCCAGCATTTT. This sequence encodes CASSLDPGLYQPQHF.

This clone was counted only a few times. This rearrangement joins TRBV7-9 to TRBJ1-1, with D unclear. Germline CDR1 SEHNR, CDR2 FQNEAQ (reference sequence). Trimming cost V 1 base and J 7 bases, with 10 bases left between them. The CDR3 consists of 13 residues. The CDR3 is CASSLGELNEAFF. The CDR3, as DNA: TGTGCCAGCAGCTTAGGGGAACTTAATGAAGCTTTCTTT.

V usage is TRBV29-1 and J usage is TRBJ1-2; 11 positions agree with TRBD1. The CDR3 length is 16 residues. V gave up 8 bases and J gave up 0 bases; unmatched junction bases: 11. Germline lookup yields CDR1 SQVTM and CDR2 ANQGSEA. CDR3 sequence reads: CSLLRGQGEPNYGYTF. CDR3 nucleotides: TGCAGCCTTTTGAGGGGACAGGGGGAGCCTAACTATGGCTACACCTTC.

The chain uses TRBV18 and TRBJ2-7; possibly TRBD1 for D (5 bases). The CDR3 runs to 14 residues. Germline loops: CDR1 KGHSH, CDR2 LQKENI. V lost 5 bases, J lost 2 bases, and 13 bases lay in between. The CDR3 reads CASSSFRGPYEQYF. DNA for the CDR3: TGTGCCAGCTCATCCTTTAGGGGCCCCTACGAGCAGTACTTC.

The V and J genes are TRBV19 and TRBJ1-2; no reliable D call. Per the germline V gene, CDR1 is LNHDA and CDR2 is SQIVND (reference sequence). The germline V and J ends were trimmed by 3 bases and 3 bases, with 8 bases remaining between them. The CDR3 has 13 residues. Written as DNA, the CDR3 is TGTGCCAGTAGTATTTTCGGGGACTATGGCTACACCTTC. The encoded protein is CASSIFGDYGYTF.

Of note for this clone: Compared with germline, one end of the junction differs, possibly owing to a read error. The J gene is TRBJ1-6, the V gene TRBV7-7; D not certain. This CDR3 comprises 16 residues. Germline V gives CDR1 SSHAT, CDR2 FNYEAQ (reference sequence). In DNA form, the CDR3 reads TGTGCTAGCAGCGCTGCAGTGAGCTCCTATAATTCACCCCTCCACTTT. It specifies CASSAAVSSYNSPLHF.